This is a list of T cell receptor beta chains from one sample in a study of shared clonotypes between healthy human individuals. Assay used: immunoSEQ multiplex PCR; TCRdb lists only in-frame clones, some missing. This table has 2 million to 2.5 million clones, approximately 90% appearing once. The sample comprised naive CD4+ T cells from PBMCs. These receptors came from a man younger than 30 in good health. Some clones in this sample may be carry-over from other donors' samples. Each CDR3 is given with its conserved first and last residue. Each record gives: D gene, J gene, V gene, CDR3 protein, CDR3 DNA. A D gene is named only where the DNA matches it firmly.

d_gene: -; j_gene: TRBJ2-5; v_gene: TRBV7-3; CDR3aa: CASSLRNGRETQYF; CDR3nt: TGTGCCAGCAGCTTAAGAAACGGGCGGGAGACCCAGTACTTC
d_gene: -; j_gene: TRBJ2-2; v_gene: TRBV7-9; CDR3aa: CASSAPGQVTGELFF; CDR3nt: TGTGCCAGCAGCGCGCCGGGGCAGGTCACCGGGGAGCTGTTTTTT
d_gene: -; j_gene: TRBJ2-7; v_gene: TRBV29-1; CDR3aa: CSVVGGAGQASYEQYF; CDR3nt: TGCAGCGTTGTTGGTGGAGCGGGCCAAGCTTCCTACGAGCAGTACTTC
d_gene: -; j_gene: TRBJ2-2; v_gene: TRBV4-3; CDR3aa: CASSLQSNTGELFF; CDR3nt: TGCGCCAGCAGCCTGCAGAGCAACACCGGGGAGCTGTTTTTT
d_gene: -; j_gene: TRBJ1-5; v_gene: TRBV15; CDR3aa: CATSRGHSNQPQHF; CDR3nt: TGTGCCACCAGCAGAGGCCATAGCAATCAGCCCCAGCATTTT
d_gene: -; j_gene: TRBJ2-3; v_gene: TRBV29-1; CDR3aa: CSVELTRNWDTQYF; CDR3nt: TGCAGCGTTGAACTAACACGGAATTGGGATACGCAGTATTTT
d_gene: -; j_gene: TRBJ1-1; v_gene: TRBV14; CDR3aa: CASSQRGQFTEAFF; CDR3nt: TGTGCCAGCAGCCAAAGGGGTCAGTTCACTGAAGCTTTCTTT
d_gene: TRBD2; j_gene: TRBJ2-7; v_gene: TRBV27; CDR3aa: CASSSLGTSSYEQYF; CDR3nt: TGTGCCAGCAGTTCTTTAGGGACTAGTAGCTACGAGCAGTACTTC
d_gene: TRBD2; j_gene: TRBJ2-1; v_gene: TRBV5-6; CDR3aa: CASSPRGSGRGAYNEQFF; CDR3nt: TGTGCCAGCAGCCCGCGGGGTAGCGGGAGAGGGGCCTACAATGAGCAGTTCTTC
d_gene: TRBD1; j_gene: TRBJ2-7; v_gene: TRBV7-2; CDR3aa: CASSPGQGAYEQYF; CDR3nt: TGTGCCAGCAGCCCCGGACAGGGGGCCTACGAGCAGTACTTC